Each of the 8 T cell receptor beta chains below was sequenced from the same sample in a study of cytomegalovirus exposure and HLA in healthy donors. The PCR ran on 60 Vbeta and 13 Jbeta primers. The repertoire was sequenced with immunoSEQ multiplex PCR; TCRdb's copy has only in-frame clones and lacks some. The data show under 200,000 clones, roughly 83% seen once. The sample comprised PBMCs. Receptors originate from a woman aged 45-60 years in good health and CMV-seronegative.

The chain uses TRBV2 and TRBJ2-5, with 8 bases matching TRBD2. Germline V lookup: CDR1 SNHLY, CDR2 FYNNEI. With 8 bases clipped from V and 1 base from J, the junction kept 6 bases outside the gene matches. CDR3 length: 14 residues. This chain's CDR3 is CASLLAGIQETQYF. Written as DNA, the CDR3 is TGTGCCAGCTTGCTAGCGGGCATCCAAGAGACCCAGTACTTC.

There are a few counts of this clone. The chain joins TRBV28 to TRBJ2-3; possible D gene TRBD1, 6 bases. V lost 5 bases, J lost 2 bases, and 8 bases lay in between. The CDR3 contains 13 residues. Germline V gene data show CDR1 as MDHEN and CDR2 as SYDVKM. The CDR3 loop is CASSQGPTDTQYF. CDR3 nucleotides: TGTGCCAGCAGTCAGGGGCCCACAGATACGCAGTATTTT.

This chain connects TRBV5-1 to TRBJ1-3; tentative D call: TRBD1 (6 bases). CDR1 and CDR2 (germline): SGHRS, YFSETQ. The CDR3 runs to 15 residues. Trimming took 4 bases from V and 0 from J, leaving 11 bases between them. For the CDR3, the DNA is TGCGCCAGCAGCACAACAGGGCTCTCTGGAAACACCATATATTTT. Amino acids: CASSTTGLSGNTIYF. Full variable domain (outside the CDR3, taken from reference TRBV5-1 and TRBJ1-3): KAGVTQTPRYLIKTRGQQVTLSCSPISGHRSVSWYQQTPGQGLQFLFEYFSETQRNKGNFPGRFSGRQFSNSRSEMNVSTLELGDSALYLCASSTTGLSGNTIYFGEGSWLTVV.

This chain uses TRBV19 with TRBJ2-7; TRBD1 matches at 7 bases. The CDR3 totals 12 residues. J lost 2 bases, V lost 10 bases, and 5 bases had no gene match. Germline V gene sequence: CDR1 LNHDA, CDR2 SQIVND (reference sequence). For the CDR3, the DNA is TGTGCCACCATGGGACAGCCCTACGAGCAGTACTTC. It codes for CATMGQPYEQYF.

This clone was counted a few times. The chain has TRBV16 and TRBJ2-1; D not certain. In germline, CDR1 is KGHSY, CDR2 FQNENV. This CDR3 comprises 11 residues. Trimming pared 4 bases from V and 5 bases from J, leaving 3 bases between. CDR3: CASSRDNEQFF. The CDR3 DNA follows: TGTGCCAGCAGCCGCGACAATGAGCAGTTCTTC.

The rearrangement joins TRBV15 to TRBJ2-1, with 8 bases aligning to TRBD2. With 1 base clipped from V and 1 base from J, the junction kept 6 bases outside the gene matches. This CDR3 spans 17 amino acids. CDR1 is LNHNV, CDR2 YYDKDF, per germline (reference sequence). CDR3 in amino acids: CATSRGSAGGSYNEQFF. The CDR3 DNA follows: TGTGCCACCAGCAGAGGCTCGGCGGGAGGTTCCTACAATGAGCAGTTCTTC.

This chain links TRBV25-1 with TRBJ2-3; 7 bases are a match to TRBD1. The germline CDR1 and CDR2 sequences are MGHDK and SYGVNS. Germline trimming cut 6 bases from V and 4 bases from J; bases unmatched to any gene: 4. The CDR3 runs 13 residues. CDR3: CASRRQGADTQYF. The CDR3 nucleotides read TGTGCCAGCAGAAGACAGGGAGCAGATACGCAGTATTTT.

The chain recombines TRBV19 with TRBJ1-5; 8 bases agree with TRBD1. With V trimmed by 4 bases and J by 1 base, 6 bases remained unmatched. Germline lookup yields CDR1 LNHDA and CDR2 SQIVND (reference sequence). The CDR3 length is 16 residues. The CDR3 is CASSTDRVGSNQPQHF. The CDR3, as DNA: TGTGCCAGTAGTACGGACAGGGTCGGGAGCAATCAGCCCCAGCATTTT.